This T cell receptor beta chain is from a study of T-cell memory formation after mild COVID-19. Study-level background: Largely, TCR clusters stayed within a single donor. General study results and limits: CD4/CD8 balance characterized clones contracting day 15 to 85, and CD4+ skew characterized later expanders.

From 5'RACE with constant-segment primers came TCR alpha and TCR beta cDNA libraries that carried sample barcodes and UMIs. Each CDR3 protein gets one entry after TCRdb re-called the 5' RACE reads with MiXCR. The profile shows under 650,000 distinct CDR3 sequences, about 20% of them singletons. About this clonotype itself: Its antigen is unknown.

V was clipped by 1 base and J by 8 bases, with 9 bases between them. This CDR3 spans 13 amino acids. CDR1 is SGHTA, CDR2 FQGTGA, per germline. This chain connects TRBV7-3 to TRBJ2-1; D is possibly TRBD1 (6 bases). This clonotype originated in an adult woman who had mild COVID-19 (a few samples of this study predate the infection). Cell type and time point are not known. The specimen sequenced was PBMCs or a T cell subset sorted from them (not recorded which). The CDR3 spells CASSLMGADEQFF. The CDR3 nucleotides are TGTGCCAGCAGCTTAATGGGGGCGGATGAGCAGTTCTTC.